The present T cell receptor (beta chain) was sequenced within a study of T cell clonality in common variable immunodeficiency. Points from the study as a whole: Fewer deletions and N-nucleotide insertions were reportedly seen in common variable immunodeficiency TCR beta sequences.

For this clone: Its antigen is as yet unknown. The sequenced fragment ends 3 residues before the CDR3 boundary, so the rest is inferred from the germline J gene.

Diagnosis required reduced IgG, IgA and/or IgM with specific antibody deficiency. Caucasian heritage predominated among both patients and controls. No CVID subject was ill or on immunomodulatory drugs when sampled. This CDR3 spans 11 amino acids. Between the trimmed V and J ends, which lost 6 bases and 3 bases, there was a span of 5 bases. Germline CDR1 LNHDA, CDR2 SQIVND (reference sequence). Sequencing was performed with immunoSEQ multiplex PCR; in TCRdb, only in-frame clones are kept and a portion is missing. Altogether tens of thousands of clones were found in the sample, and no singletons occur. The chain combines TRBV19 with TRBJ1-1, with D uncertain. The sample comprised peripheral blood mononuclear cells. This TCR was recovered from a human donor with common variable immunodeficiency. CDR3 loop: CASSSHTEAFF. CDR3 DNA, as far as it was read: TGTGCCAGTAGCTCTCACACTGAA.